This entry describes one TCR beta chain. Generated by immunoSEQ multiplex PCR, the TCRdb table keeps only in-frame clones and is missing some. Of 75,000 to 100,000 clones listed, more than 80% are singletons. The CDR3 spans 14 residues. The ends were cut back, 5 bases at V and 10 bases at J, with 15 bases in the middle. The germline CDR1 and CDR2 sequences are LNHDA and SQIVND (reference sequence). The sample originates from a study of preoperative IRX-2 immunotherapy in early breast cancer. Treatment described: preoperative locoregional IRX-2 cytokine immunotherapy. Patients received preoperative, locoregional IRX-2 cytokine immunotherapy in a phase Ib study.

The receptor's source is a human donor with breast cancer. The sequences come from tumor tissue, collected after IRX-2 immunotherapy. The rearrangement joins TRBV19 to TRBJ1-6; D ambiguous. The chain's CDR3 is CASSEVLRYSPLHF. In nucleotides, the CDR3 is TGTGCCAGTAGTGAGGTCCTGCGGTACTCACCCCTCCACTTT.